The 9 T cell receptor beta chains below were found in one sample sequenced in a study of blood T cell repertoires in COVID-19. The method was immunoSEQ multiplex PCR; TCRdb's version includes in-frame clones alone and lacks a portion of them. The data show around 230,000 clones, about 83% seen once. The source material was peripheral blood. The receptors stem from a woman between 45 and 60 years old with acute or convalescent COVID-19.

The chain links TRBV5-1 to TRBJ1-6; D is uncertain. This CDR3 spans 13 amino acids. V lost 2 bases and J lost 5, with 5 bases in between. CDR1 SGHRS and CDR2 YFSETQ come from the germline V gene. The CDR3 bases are TGCGCCAGCAGCTTATATAATAATTCACCCCTCCACTTT. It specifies CASSLYNNSPLHF.

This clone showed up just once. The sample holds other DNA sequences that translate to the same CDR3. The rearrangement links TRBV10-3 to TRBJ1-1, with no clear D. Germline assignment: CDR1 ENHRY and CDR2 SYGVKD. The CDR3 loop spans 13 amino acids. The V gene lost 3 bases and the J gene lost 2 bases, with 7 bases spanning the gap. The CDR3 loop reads CAISETGNTEAFF. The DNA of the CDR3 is TGTGCCATCAGTGAAACGGGAAACACTGAAGCTTTCTTT.

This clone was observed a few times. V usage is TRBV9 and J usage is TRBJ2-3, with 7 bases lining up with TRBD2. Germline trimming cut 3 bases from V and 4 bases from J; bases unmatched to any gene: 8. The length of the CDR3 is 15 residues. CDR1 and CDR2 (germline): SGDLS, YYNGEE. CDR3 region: CASSAEPGGADTQYF. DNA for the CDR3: TGTGCCAGCAGCGCCGAGCCTGGGGGGGCAGATACGCAGTATTTT.

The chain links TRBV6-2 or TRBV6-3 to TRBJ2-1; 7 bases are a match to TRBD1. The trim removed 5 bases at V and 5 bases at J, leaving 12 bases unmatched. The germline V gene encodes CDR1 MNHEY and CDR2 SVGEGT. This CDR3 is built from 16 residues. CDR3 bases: TGTGCCAGCAGTCCCGTCTTTAGGGGGCATAACAATGAGCAGTTCTTC. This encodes CASSPVFRGHNNEQFF.

CDR3 sequence: CASSAGGTAGSPLHF. As DNA, the CDR3 is TGTGCCAGCAGCGCAGGGGGGACGGCAGGATCACCCCTCCACTTT. The V gene is TRBV9, the J gene TRBJ1-6; 7 bases are a match to TRBD1. Looked up from germline, CDR1 is SGDLS and CDR2 is YYNGEE. V lost 3 bases, J lost 10 bases, and 10 bases stayed unmatched. The CDR3 consists of 15 residues.

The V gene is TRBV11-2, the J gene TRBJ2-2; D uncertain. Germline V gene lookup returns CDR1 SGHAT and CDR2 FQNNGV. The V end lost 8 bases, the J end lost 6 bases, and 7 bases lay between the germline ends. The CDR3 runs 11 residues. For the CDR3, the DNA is TGTGCCAGCCGCGGATCCGGGGAGCTGTTTTTT. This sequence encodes CASRGSGELFF.

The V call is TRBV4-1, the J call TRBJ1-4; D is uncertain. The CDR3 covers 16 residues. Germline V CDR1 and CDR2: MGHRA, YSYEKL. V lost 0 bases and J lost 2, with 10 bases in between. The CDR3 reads CASSQDLSGTNEKLFF. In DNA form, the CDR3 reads TGCGCCAGCAGCCAAGATCTATCAGGCACTAATGAAAAACTGTTTTTT.

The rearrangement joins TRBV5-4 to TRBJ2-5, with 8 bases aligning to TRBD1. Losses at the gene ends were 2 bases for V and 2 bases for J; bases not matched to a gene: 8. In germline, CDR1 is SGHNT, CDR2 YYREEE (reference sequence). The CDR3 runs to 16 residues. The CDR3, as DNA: TGTGCCAGCAGCTTAGGTGGACAGGGATATCAAGAGACCCAGTACTTC. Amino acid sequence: CASSLGGQGYQETQYF.

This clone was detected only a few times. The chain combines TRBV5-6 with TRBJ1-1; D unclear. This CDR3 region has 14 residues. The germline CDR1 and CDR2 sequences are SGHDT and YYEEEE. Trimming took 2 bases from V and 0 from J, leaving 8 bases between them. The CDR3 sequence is CASSFPTVNTEAFF. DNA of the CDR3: TGTGCCAGCAGCTTTCCTACAGTGAACACTGAAGCTTTCTTT.